These 20 T cell receptor beta chains originate from one sample sequenced in a study of Graves' ophthalmopathy and Graves' hyperthyroidism. As the template, RNA transcripts were used to amplify TCR beta CDR3 regions. Second-round multiplex PCR followed a first-round RT-PCR using HTBI primers. TCRdb redid the calling of the multiplex PCR reads with MiXCR, one entry per CDR3 protein. The table has hundreds of thousands of distinct CDR3 sequences, about 41% seen once. The sequenced sample consisted of peripheral blood. Receptors were obtained from an adult man with Graves' ophthalmopathy.

This clonotype occurred a few times. The V gene is TRBV7-9, the J gene TRBJ2-2; D not resolved. This CDR3 region has 15 residues. V lost 5 bases and J 2 bases, leaving 12 bases between the germline ends. Germline CDR1 and CDR2: SEHNR and FQNEAQ (reference sequence). As DNA, the CDR3 is TGTGCCAGCAGCCGCGTTACAGACAACACCGGGGAGCTGTTTTTT. This codes for CASSRVTDNTGELFF.

The chain employs TRBV7-9 and TRBJ2-7; TRBD2 agrees at 11 bases. The tail of the sequence fits TRBJ2-1 better, so the J call may be wrong. The germline gives CDR1 SEHNR, CDR2 FQNEAQ (reference sequence). This CDR3 comprises 15 residues. This CDR3 is CASSYSGGGRNEQFF. CDR3 sequence (DNA): TGTGCCAGCAGCTATAGCGGGGGGGGCCGCAATGAGCAGTTCTTC.

This clonotype was detected ten times or more. The genes are TRBV19 and TRBJ1-2, with D possibly being TRBD1 (6 bases). V was cut by 4 bases and J by 6 bases, with 15 bases left in between. Germline V gene lookup returns CDR1 LNHDA and CDR2 SQIVND (reference sequence). The CDR3 has 14 amino acids. CDR3 sequence reads: CASSRGQGSDGYTF. DNA for the CDR3: TGTGCCAGTAGTAGGGGCCAGGGGTCGGATGGCTACACCTTC.

The chain employs TRBV10-3 and TRBJ2-5; D perhaps matches TRBD1 (5 bases). CDR1 is ENHRY and CDR2 is SYGVKD in the germline V gene. Trimming took off 7 bases at V and 7 bases at J, with 10 bases between the two ends. This CDR3 has 11 residues. In DNA form, the CDR3 reads TGTGCCATCAAGGGGTATGGGACCCAGTACTTC. Translated: CAIKGYGTQYF.

J is TRBJ1-4 and V is TRBV20-1; D possibly corresponds to TRBD1 (6 bases). This CDR3 region has 12 residues. Trimming left V 7 bases short and J 15 bases short, with 21 bases between. Germline CDR1 DFQATT, CDR2 SNEGSKA (reference sequence). The CDR3 spells CSVLAGEQGMFF. For the CDR3, the DNA is TGCAGTGTACTAGCGGGAGAGCAGGGGATGTTTTTT.

Concerning this clonotype itself: Given a much more abundant clone one base away, this may be a read error. The V and J genes are TRBV19 and TRBJ1-1; tentative D call: TRBD1 (5 bases). V was pared by 3 bases and J by 4 bases, with 12 bases between. The CDR3 extends over 14 amino acids. Germline CDR1 reads LNHDA; CDR2 reads SQIVND (reference sequence). The CDR3 DNA reads TGTGCCAGTAGTATGGGGGACGTCCGCACTGAAGCTTTCTTT. Amino acid sequence: CASSMGDVRTEAFF.

The chain recombines TRBV20-1 with TRBJ2-7; 9 nucleotides align to TRBD1. Trimming took 0 bases from V and 6 from J; bases not matched to a gene: 18. Germline loops: CDR1 DFQATT, CDR2 SNEGSKA (reference sequence). This CDR3 comprises 18 residues. The CDR3 loop is CSARDPLQGTGSYCEQYF. Here the CDR3 DNA reads TGCAGTGCTAGAGATCCTTTACAGGGGACAGGGAGCTACTGCGAGCAGTACTTC.

This clonotype was seen only a few times. The gene calls are TRBV20-1 and TRBJ1-3; D perhaps matches TRBD1 (6 bases). The CDR3 covers 15 residues. Germline loops: CDR1 DFQATT, CDR2 SNEGSKA (reference sequence). V was shortened by 6 bases and J by 4 bases, with 19 bases between the two germline ends. The CDR3: CSASPTTGIGNTIYF. CDR3 bases: TGCAGTGCCAGCCCGACCACAGGGATAGGAAACACCATATATTTT.

As regards this clonotype: A much bigger clone sits one base away, suggesting this may be a read error. The CDR3 region is CASRLPGTAYSPLHF. CDR3 bases: TGTGCCAGCAGGTTACCCGGGACAGCGTATTCACCCCTCCACTTT. The chain is built from TRBV5-1 and TRBJ1-6; TRBD1 matches at 7 bases. CDR3 length equals 15 residues. In germline, CDR1 is SGHRS, CDR2 YFSETQ.

This clonotype was seen at least ten times. This chain uses TRBV10-3 with TRBJ1-1; weak D call: TRBD1 (5 bases). V lost 11 bases and J 9 bases, leaving 22 bases between the germline ends. CDR1 ENHRY and CDR2 SYGVKD come from the germline V gene. This CDR3 region has 13 residues. CDR3 DNA: TGTGCCGTCGCTTCGGACACGGCGACCCAAGCTTTCTTT. It yields the protein CAVASDTATQAFF.

This clonotype was observed a handful of times. The chain is built from TRBV9 and TRBJ2-2, with D maybe TRBD2 (5 bases). Trimming cost V 0 bases and J 2 bases, with 8 bases left between them. The CDR3 has 15 amino acids. CDR1 and CDR2 from the germline V gene are SGDLS and YYNGEE. The CDR3 is CASSVETGNTGELFF. In DNA form, the CDR3 reads TGTGCCAGCAGCGTAGAGACGGGAAACACCGGGGAGCTGTTTTTT.

This clonotype came up once. This rearrangement joins TRBV29-1 to TRBJ2-1; a possible D gene is TRBD1 (5 bases). CDR3 length: 14 residues. The germline V gene encodes CDR1 SQVTM and CDR2 ANQGSEA. Trimming cost V 3 bases and J 4 bases, with 13 bases left between them. The CDR3 spells CSVEAQGSYNEQFF. In DNA form, the CDR3 reads TGCAGCGTTGAGGCTCAGGGTTCGTACAATGAGCAGTTCTTC.

J is TRBJ1-6 and V is TRBV7-9; D unresolved. Per germline, CDR1 SEHNR and CDR2 FQNEAQ (reference sequence). The CDR3 runs 15 residues. Trimming shortened V by 5 bases and J by 5 bases, and 13 bases separated the two germline ends. In DNA, the CDR3 is TGTGCCAGCAGCGTAGACCACGGGGATAATTCACCCCTCCACTTT. It translates to CASSVDHGDNSPLHF. Drawing the rest from reference TRBV7-9 and TRBJ1-6, the complete variable domain is DTGVSQNPRHKITKRGQNVTFRCDPISEHNRLYWYRQTLGQGPEFLTYFQNEAQLEKSRLLSDRFSAERPKGSFSTLEIQRTEQGDSAMYLCASSVDHGDNSPLHFGNGTRLTVT.

The table lists this clonotype with many counts. The rearrangement joins TRBV19 to TRBJ1-1, with a tentative D call TRBD1 (5 bases). The ends were cut back, 6 bases at V and 5 bases at J, with 13 bases in the middle. From germline, CDR1 is LNHDA and CDR2 SQIVND (reference sequence). The CDR3 extends over 13 amino acids. CDR3 DNA sequence: TGTGCCAGTAGGAATCGGGGGGGAACTGAAGCTTTCTTT. Translated: CASRNRGGTEAFF.

This clonotype occurred once. The CDR3 end shows no conserved phenylalanine or tryptophan, and so a read error is likely. This chain joins TRBV9 and TRBJ2-7, with 7 bases aligning to TRBD1. V lost 4 bases and J lost 3; bases outside the gene matches: 7. The CDR3 contains 14 residues. Per the germline V gene, CDR1 is SGDLS and CDR2 is YYNGEE. Here the CDR3 reads CASSQEYRGYEQYL. CDR3 nucleotide sequence: TGTGCCAGCAGCCAAGAGTACAGGGGCTACGAGCAGTACCTC.

In this sample, this clonotype turned up a few times. This chain uses TRBV20-1 with TRBJ2-2; 7 bases are shared with TRBD1. The CDR3 runs 13 residues. V lost 4 bases and J lost 4; bases outside the gene matches: 3. Per the germline V gene, CDR1 is DFQATT and CDR2 is SNEGSKA (reference sequence). The CDR3 sequence: CSAKGARTGELFF. CDR3 bases: TGCAGTGCTAAGGGGGCGCGCACCGGGGAGCTGTTTTTT.

This chain connects TRBV6-5 to TRBJ2-2, with D maybe TRBD1 (6 bases). The CDR3 contains 16 residues. Germline CDR1 reads MNHEY; CDR2 reads SVGAGI. Trimming pared 2 bases from V and 4 bases from J, leaving 14 bases between. The CDR3: CASSYEGQSLTGELFF. The CDR3 DNA sequence: TGTGCCAGCAGTTACGAGGGACAATCCCTCACCGGGGAGCTGTTTTTT.

The gene calls are TRBV7-1 and TRBJ1-2, with 9 nucleotides matching TRBD1. TRBV7-1 is annotated as an ORF whose role is uncertain. The CDR3 has 13 amino acids. Trimming at V came to 6 bases and at J to 8 bases, leaving 7 bases not matched to a gene. This chain's CDR3 is CASRSQGAGGYTF. The CDR3 DNA follows: TGTGCCAGCAGATCACAGGGGGCAGGGGGCTACACCTTC.

This clonotype has a count of ten or more. The chain is built from TRBV7-3 and TRBJ1-6, with 7 bases matching TRBD1. CDR1 SGHTA and CDR2 FQGTGA come from the germline V gene. The CDR3 spans 14 residues. The ends lost 5 bases at V and 7 bases at J; junction bases unmatched: 5. CDR3: CASSLGQQNSPLHF. In nucleotides, the CDR3 is TGTGCCAGCAGCCTGGGACAGCAGAATTCACCCCTCCACTTT.

This clonotype appeared a few times. The chain carries TRBV20-1 and TRBJ2-3, with D possibly matching TRBD2 (6 bases). Germline CDR1 DFQATT, CDR2 SNEGSKA (reference sequence). The CDR3 is made up of 13 amino acids. The V end lost 2 bases, the J end lost 1 base, and 7 bases lay between the germline ends. DNA of the CDR3: TGCAGTGCTAGACCGGGGGGCACAGATACGCAGTATTTT. This translates into CSARPGGTDTQYF.